This entry lists 29 T cell receptor beta chains sequenced from one sample in a study of T-cell reconstitution after alpha-beta-depleted transplantation in children. Findings of the study overall: Once a year had passed after transplant, T-cell counts and diversity came mostly from newly produced T cells.

Unique molecular identifiers featured in how the TCRbeta library was prepared. TCRdb fed the PCR reads into MiXCR, producing one record per CDR3 protein. The sample has about 290,000 distinct CDR3 sequences, nearly 8% seen once. Which antigens these TCRs recognize remains unknown. The sequencing used peripheral blood, collected 360 days after TCRalphabeta/CD19-depleted stem cell transplant. Receptors were obtained from a female patient between 2 and 15 years old who had a stem cell transplant for Fanconi anemia, so the T cells may come from the graft donor.

This clonotype has a count of ten or more. The chain couples TRBV12-3 or TRBV12-4 to TRBJ2-3; unclear D gene. This CDR3 has 14 residues. The V gene lost 3 bases and the J gene lost 5 bases, with 12 bases spanning the gap. The CDR3 here is CASSLMLVRDTQYF. In nucleotides, the CDR3 is TGTGCCAGCAGTTTGATGCTCGTACGAGATACGCAGTATTTT.

Details on this clonotype: This CDR3 is missing its conserved last phenylalanine or tryptophan, likely due to a read error. CDR3 in amino acids: CASSRTESYGYTS. The CDR3 DNA sequence: TGTGCCAGCAGCCGGACAGAAAGCTATGGCTACACCTCC. V usage is TRBV5-6 and J usage is TRBJ1-2, with TRBD1 as a possible D gene (6 bases). The germline CDR1 and CDR2 sequences are SGHDT and YYEEEE. V lost 4 bases, J lost 4 bases, and 11 bases lay in between. The CDR3 is 13 residues long.

The J gene is TRBJ1-2, the V gene TRBV5-1, with TRBD1 matching 8 bases. CDR1 and CDR2 from the germline V gene are SGHRS and YFSETQ. The CDR3 length is 14 residues. V lost 2 bases, J lost 8 bases, and 8 bases stayed unmatched. CDR3 nucleotide sequence: TGCGCCAGCAGCTTTGACAGGGGAGGTGAAGGCTACACCTTC. Its translation is CASSFDRGGEGYTF.

A few counts support this clonotype. The chain recombines TRBV7-8 with TRBJ1-2; 8 bases match TRBD1. Germline V gene data show CDR1 as SGHVS and CDR2 as FQNEAQ. The CDR3 is made up of 16 amino acids. V lost 5 bases and J lost 2; bases outside the gene matches: 10. The CDR3 DNA follows: TGTGCCAGCAGCAATACCGGGACAGGAGGAAACTATGGCTACACCTTC. It translates to CASSNTGTGGNYGYTF.

This clonotype was seen a few times. The gene calls are TRBV5-6 and TRBJ2-7, with TRBD1 matching over 7 bases. CDR3 length: 15 residues. V was pared by 0 bases and J by 4 bases, with 7 bases of the junction left unmatched. Germline-derived CDR1 and CDR2 are SGHDT and YYEEEE. CDR3 amino acids: CASSLARQGGYEQYF. CDR3 nucleotides: TGTGCCAGCAGCTTGGCGCGACAGGGTGGGTACGAGCAGTACTTC.

Many counts were recorded for this clonotype. V gene TRBV4-2 combines with J gene TRBJ2-5; the match to TRBD2 covers 9 bases. Germline V gene sequence: CDR1 LGHNA, CDR2 YNFKEQ. CDR3 length: 16 residues. Losses at the gene ends were 0 bases for V and 1 base for J; bases not matched to a gene: 3. CDR3 DNA sequence: TGTGCCAGCAGCCAAGATGTTAGCGGGGGCCAAGAGACCCAGTACTTC. Protein: CASSQDVSGGQETQYF.

This clonotype was detected ten times or more. This sequence joins TRBV20-1 and TRBJ2-7; tentative D call: TRBD2 (5 bases). In germline, CDR1 is DFQATT, CDR2 SNEGSKA (reference sequence). CDR3 length: 12 amino acids. Between the trimmed V and J ends, which lost 5 bases and 3 bases, there was a span of 11 bases. CDR3 protein: CSAPGLLYEQYF. The DNA for the CDR3 is TGCAGTGCTCCCGGACTCCTCTACGAGCAGTACTTC.

This clonotype was seen repeatedly, ten times or more. The chain has TRBV29-1 and TRBJ2-1; a weak D match, TRBD2 (7 bases). The V gene's germline CDR1 is SQVTM and CDR2 ANQGSEA. This CDR3 is 14 amino acids long. V lost 7 bases to trimming and J lost 2 bases, with 15 bases between them. The CDR3 sequence is CSGGGGLPYNEQFF. The CDR3, as DNA: TGCAGCGGTGGGGGGGGGCTCCCCTACAATGAGCAGTTCTTC.

The gene calls are TRBV19 and TRBJ2-1, with 7 bases fitting TRBD1. The germline V gene encodes CDR1 LNHDA and CDR2 SQIVND (reference sequence). After removal of 7 bases from V and 9 bases from J, the junction contained 9 bases not matched to a gene. CDR3 length: 13 amino acids. CDR3 coding DNA: TGTGCCAGTAAGGGGGCCAGGGGCGGTGAGCAGTTCTTC. Residues: CASKGARGGEQFF.

This clonotype turned up a few times. The chain recombines TRBV5-1 with TRBJ1-2; 10 nucleotides match TRBD1. The J segment lost 6 bases and the V segment lost 0 bases, leaving 14 bases of the junction unmatched. CDR3 size: 18 residues. Germline V lookup: CDR1 SGHRS, CDR2 YFSETQ. The CDR3 nucleotides read TGCGCCAGCAGCTTGGGATTGGGCCGGGACAGGGGAGCCCATGGCTACACCTTC. It is translated as CASSLGLGRDRGAHGYTF.

This clonotype was detected ten times or more. This chain uses TRBV14 with TRBJ2-5; TRBD2 aligns across 9 bases. V gave up 4 bases and J gave up 5 bases; unmatched junction bases: 8. The germline CDR1 and CDR2 sequences are SGHDN and FVKESK. The CDR3 consists of 15 residues. CDR3: CASSLIAGVGETQYF. DNA for the CDR3: TGTGCCAGCAGCCTTATAGCGGGGGTCGGGGAGACCCAGTACTTC.

In its sample, this clonotype was seen many times. The chain combines TRBV28 with TRBJ1-5; TRBD1 might be the D (6 bases). With 4 bases removed from V and 7 bases from J, the gap between germline ends came to 11 bases. In germline, CDR1 is MDHEN, CDR2 SYDVKM. The CDR3 totals 13 residues. CDR3 region: CASSSGGTQPQHF. CDR3 DNA: TGTGCCAGCAGTTCGGGGGGGACACAGCCCCAGCATTTT.

This chain joins TRBV5-1 and TRBJ2-3, with a weak D call TRBD2 (5 bases). The germline CDR1 and CDR2 sequences are SGHRS and YFSETQ. V lost 0 bases to trimming and J lost 6 bases, with 8 bases between them. The CDR3 contains 13 residues. CDR3 sequence reads: CASSLGPSDTQYF. Written as DNA, the CDR3 is TGCGCCAGCAGCTTGGGGCCTAGCGATACGCAGTATTTT.

This clonotype has a count of ten or more. This rearrangement joins TRBV28 to TRBJ2-1, with D tentatively TRBD2 (5 bases). The CDR3 consists of 13 residues. The V end lost 5 bases, the J end lost 6 bases, and 11 bases lay between the germline ends. Germline V gene sequence: CDR1 MDHEN, CDR2 SYDVKM. The chain's CDR3 is CASSPRLSNEQFF. In nucleotides, the CDR3 is TGTGCCAGCAGTCCCAGACTATCCAATGAGCAGTTCTTC.

A note on this clonotype: A much larger clone is a single base away; this may be a read error. The gene calls are TRBV20-1 and TRBJ2-3; 10 bases agree with TRBD2. This CDR3 is built from 17 residues. The germline gives CDR1 DFQATT, CDR2 SNEGSKA (reference sequence). The CDR3 loop reads CCADLAGAGRSTDTQYF. In DNA form, the CDR3 reads TGCTGTGCGGACCTAGCGGGGGCCGGCCGTAGCACAGATACGCAGTATTTT.

Comments on this clonotype: A single base separates this from a much larger clone, so it may be a read error. The gene calls are TRBV6-5 and TRBJ1-3; D call uncertain. This CDR3 region has 12 residues. Germline V CDR1 and CDR2: MNHEY, SVGAGI. The V gene lost 4 bases and the J gene lost 3 bases, with 4 bases spanning the gap. CDR3 region: CASSSVGNTIYF. The CDR3 bases are TGTGCCAGCAGTTCAGTTGGAAACACCATATATTTT.

This clonotype was detected many times. The chain has TRBV20-1 and TRBJ2-3, with 13 bases matching TRBD2. CDR1 is DFQATT, CDR2 SNEGSKA, per germline (reference sequence). The CDR3 is 16 residues long. Losses at the gene ends were 1 base for V and 7 bases for J; bases not matched to a gene: 8. The CDR3, as DNA: TGCAGTGCTAGAGCGACACTAGCGGGGGGGCCGTATACGCAGTATTTT. Protein: CSARATLAGGPYTQYF.

Notes on this clonotype: With a much larger clone just one base away, this may be a read error. V usage is TRBV2 and J usage is TRBJ2-7; 8 nucleotides agree with TRBD1. The germline V gene has CDR1 SNHLY and CDR2 FYNNEI. The CDR3 runs to 12 residues. The CDR3 loop reads CASSGPGGEQDF. The CDR3 DNA sequence: TGTGCCAGCAGTGGGCCAGGGGGCGAGCAGGACTTC.

This clonotype was seen ten or more times. The chain uses TRBV12-3 or TRBV12-4 and TRBJ1-1, with D perhaps matching TRBD1 (5 bases). The V gene lost 4 bases and the J gene lost 4 bases, with 10 bases spanning the gap. This CDR3 comprises 13 residues. The CDR3 DNA reads as TGTGCCAGCAGTTCTCCAGGGACCACTGAAGCTTTCTTT. Its translation: CASSSPGTTEAFF.

This clonotype has a handful of counts. The CDR3 sequence: CASSQRLTEGQETQYF. CDR3 DNA: TGTGCCAGCAGCCAACGACTGACGGAGGGCCAAGAGACCCAGTACTTC. The chain combines TRBV11-1 with TRBJ2-5; tentative D call: TRBD2 (6 bases). The germline gives CDR1 SGHAT, CDR2 FQDESV (reference sequence). The CDR3 extends over 16 amino acids. Trimming left V 5 bases short and J 1 base short, with 17 bases between.

The chain's CDR3 is CASSDARGTGGVNGYTF. In nucleotides, the CDR3 is TGTGCCAGCAGCGACGCCCGTGGGACAGGGGGCGTGAATGGCTACACCTTC. The chain couples TRBV11-2 to TRBJ1-2; TRBD1 matches 12 bases. This CDR3 has 17 amino acids. CDR1 and CDR2 from the germline V gene are SGHAT and FQNNGV. The junction had 13 bases not matched to a gene; V was cut back by 5 bases and J by 6 bases.

This clonotype was found many times. The J gene is TRBJ2-3, the V gene TRBV9; 7 positions agree with TRBD2. After removal of 0 bases from V and 1 base from J, the junction contained 5 bases not matched to a gene. Germline-derived CDR1 and CDR2 are SGDLS and YYNGEE. This CDR3 comprises 16 residues. DNA of the CDR3: TGTGCCAGCAGCGTAGCCGTGGCGGGAGGCACAGATACGCAGTATTTT. Protein sequence: CASSVAVAGGTDTQYF. The entire variable domain, with the rest obtained from reference TRBV9 and TRBJ2-3, is as follows: DSGVTQTPKHLITATGQRVTLRCSPRSGDLSVYWYQQSLDQGLQFLIQYYNGEERAKGNILERFSAQQFPDLHSELNLSSLELGDSALYFCASSVAVAGGTDTQYFGPGTRLTVL.

In its sample, this clonotype was seen many times. CDR3 sequence: CASSQDGRNQPQHF. CDR3 nucleotide sequence: TGTGCCAGCAGCCAAGATGGGAGAAATCAGCCCCAGCATTTT. The chain employs TRBV4-2 and TRBJ1-5; D remains unclear. The germline V and J ends were trimmed by 0 bases and 4 bases, with 7 bases remaining between them. The CDR3 totals 14 residues. CDR1 and CDR2 (germline): LGHNA, YNFKEQ.

This clonotype was counted at least ten times. The chain couples TRBV6-2 or TRBV6-3 to TRBJ2-1; possible D gene TRBD2, 7 bases. In germline, CDR1 is MNHEY, CDR2 SVGEGT. The CDR3 is 14 amino acids. Trimming removed 0 bases at V and 6 bases at J, with 9 bases between. As DNA, the CDR3 is TGTGCCAGCAGTTACTCGGGGGGGCCCAATGAGCAGTTCTTC. It is translated as CASSYSGGPNEQFF.

This clonotype was detected many times. This chain's CDR3 is CAISVEPPSPETQYF. CDR3 sequence (DNA): TGTGCCATCAGTGTCGAGCCACCTTCTCCAGAGACCCAGTACTTC. The chain links TRBV10-3 to TRBJ2-5; D is unclear. The V end lost 4 bases, the J end lost 4 bases, and 16 bases lay between the germline ends. The CDR3 extends over 15 amino acids. Germline V lookup: CDR1 ENHRY, CDR2 SYGVKD.

This clonotype was recorded at least ten times. This chain joins TRBV5-1 and TRBJ2-6, with 7 bases fitting TRBD2. CDR1 SGHRS and CDR2 YFSETQ come from the germline V gene. Trimming cost V 4 bases and J 2 bases; bases outside gene matches: 6. The CDR3 length is 16 residues. The CDR3 region is CASSPRGGPGANVLTF. CDR3 nucleotides: TGCGCCAGCAGCCCCCGGGGAGGGCCTGGGGCCAACGTCCTGACTTTC.

In its sample, this clonotype was seen a few times. The chain combines TRBV3-1 with TRBJ1-2, with D tentatively TRBD1 (5 bases). CDR3 length: 14 residues. CDR1 and CDR2 (germline): LGHDT, YNNKEL (reference sequence). The ends were cut back, 1 base at V and 6 bases at J, with 12 bases in the middle. This CDR3 is CASSQVSRENGYTF. CDR3 nucleotide sequence: TGTGCCAGCAGCCAAGTAAGCAGGGAGAATGGCTACACCTTC.

This clonotype came up many times. This chain links TRBV12-3 or TRBV12-4 with TRBJ2-2; D perhaps matches TRBD1 (6 bases). This CDR3 comprises 15 residues. Trimming removed 4 bases from V and 0 bases from J, with 9 bases in between. The CDR3 DNA reads as TGTGCCAGCAGTTACAGGACAGCGAACACCGGGGAGCTGTTTTTT. This codes for CASSYRTANTGELFF.

There are many counts of this clonotype. The rearrangement uses TRBV10-3 and TRBJ2-6, with D possibly matching TRBD1 (5 bases). This CDR3 has 15 amino acids. CDR1 is ENHRY, CDR2 SYGVKD, per germline. V lost 6 bases and J lost 1, with 10 bases in between. As DNA, the CDR3 is TGTGCCATCAGGGCAGGGATTTCTGGGGCCAACGTCCTGACTTTC. It yields the protein CAIRAGISGANVLTF.